This T cell receptor (beta chain) was retrieved from a study of metastatic and nonmetastatic thyroid tumors. The V end lost 0 bases, the J end lost 2 bases, and 9 bases lay between the germline ends. The CDR3 runs 14 residues. CDR1 is SGHRS, CDR2 YFSETQ, per germline. This clone is deemed medium-sized. TCRdb re-called the PCR reads with MiXCR. The data show 13,000 or so clones, with 28% seen just once and about 12% held by the top ten. All patients reached thyroid surgery having received no treatment beforehand. Sequenced: tumor tissue. This TCR was recovered from a female donor with papillary thyroid cancer or a benign thyroid nodule (not recorded which). Some clones in this sample may be carry-over from other donors' samples. The chain employs TRBV5-1 and TRBJ2-7; no firm D call. The CDR3 loop is CASSLGGKPYEQYF. In DNA form, the CDR3 reads TGCGCCAGCAGCTTGGGCGGAAAACCCTACGAGCAGTACTTC.